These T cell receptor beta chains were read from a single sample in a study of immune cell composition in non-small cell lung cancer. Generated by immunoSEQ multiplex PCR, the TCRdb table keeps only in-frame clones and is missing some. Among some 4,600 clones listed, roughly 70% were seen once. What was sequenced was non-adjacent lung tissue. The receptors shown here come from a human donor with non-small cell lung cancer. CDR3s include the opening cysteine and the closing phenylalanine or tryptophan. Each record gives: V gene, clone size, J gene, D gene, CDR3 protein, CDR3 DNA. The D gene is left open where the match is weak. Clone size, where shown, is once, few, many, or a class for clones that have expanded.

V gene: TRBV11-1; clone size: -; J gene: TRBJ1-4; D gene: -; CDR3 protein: CASSRDGAGLVPTNEKLFF; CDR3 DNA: TGTGCCAGCAGCCGAGATGGCGCAGGGTTGGTGCCGACTAATGAAAAACTGTTTTTT
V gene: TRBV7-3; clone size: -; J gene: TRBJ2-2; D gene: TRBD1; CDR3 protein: CASRDRGRDGELFF; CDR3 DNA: TGTGCCAGCAGGGACAGGGGGCGTGACGGGGAGCTGTTTTTT
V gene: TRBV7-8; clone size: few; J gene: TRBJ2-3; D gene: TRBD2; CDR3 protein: CASSSGLAADTQYF; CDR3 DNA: TGTGCCAGCAGCTCCGGACTAGCGGCAGATACGCAGTATTTT
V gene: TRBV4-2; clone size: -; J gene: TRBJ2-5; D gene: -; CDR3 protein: CASSPDYQETQYF; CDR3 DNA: TGTGCCAGCAGTCCCGACTACCAAGAGACCCAGTACTTC
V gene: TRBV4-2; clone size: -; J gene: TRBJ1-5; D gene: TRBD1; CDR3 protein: CASSQGQGNSNQPQHF; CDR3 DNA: TGTGCCAGCAGCCAAGGACAGGGGAATAGCAATCAGCCCCAGCATTTT
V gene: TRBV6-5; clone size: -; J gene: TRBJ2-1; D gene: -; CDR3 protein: CASSSRGGDEQFF; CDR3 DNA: TGTGCCAGCAGTTCTAGGGGAGGCGATGAGCAGTTCTTC
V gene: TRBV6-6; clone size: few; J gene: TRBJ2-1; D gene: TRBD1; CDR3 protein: CASSYEGQGGNEQFF; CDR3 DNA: TGTGCCAGCAGTTACGAGGGACAGGGGGGCAATGAGCAGTTCTTC
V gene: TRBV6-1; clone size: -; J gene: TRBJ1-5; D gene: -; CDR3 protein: CASSDQASQPQHF; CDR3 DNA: TGTGCCAGCAGTGATCAAGCGAGTCAGCCCCAGCATTTT
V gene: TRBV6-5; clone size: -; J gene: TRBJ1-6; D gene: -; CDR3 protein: CASSYGSGYSPLHF; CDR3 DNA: TGTGCCAGCAGTTACGGGTCAGGGTATTCACCCCTCCACTTT
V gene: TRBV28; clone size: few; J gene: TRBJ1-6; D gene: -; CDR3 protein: CASSAGLGGNSPLHF; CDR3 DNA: TGTGCCAGCTCGGCGGGGCTAGGCGGTAATTCACCCCTCCACTTT
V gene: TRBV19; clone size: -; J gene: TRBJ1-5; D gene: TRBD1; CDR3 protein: CASSRQGWSNQPQHF; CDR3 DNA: TGTGCCAGTAGCCGACAGGGATGGAGCAATCAGCCCCAGCATTTT
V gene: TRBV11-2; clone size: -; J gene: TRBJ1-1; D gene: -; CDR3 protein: CASSLVPGVEAFF; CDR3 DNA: TGTGCCAGCAGCTTAGTTCCTGGGGTTGAAGCTTTCTTT
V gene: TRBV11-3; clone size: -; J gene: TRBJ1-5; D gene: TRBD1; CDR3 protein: CASSLTGVVQPQHF; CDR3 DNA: TGTGCCAGCAGCCTAACAGGGGTGGTTCAGCCCCAGCATTTT
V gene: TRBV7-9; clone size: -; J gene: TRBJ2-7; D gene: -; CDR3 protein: CASSSSPSSEQYF; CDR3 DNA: TGTGCCAGCAGCTCGTCCCCGTCCAGCGAGCAGTACTTC
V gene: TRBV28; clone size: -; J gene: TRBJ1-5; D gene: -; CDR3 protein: CASSLGAYGNQPQHF; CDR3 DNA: TGTGCCAGCAGTTTAGGGGCGTATGGCAATCAGCCCCAGCATTTT
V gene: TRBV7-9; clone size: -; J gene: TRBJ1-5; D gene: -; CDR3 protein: CASSLRDSNQPQHF; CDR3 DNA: TGTGCCAGCAGCTTAAGGGACAGCAATCAGCCCCAGCATTTT
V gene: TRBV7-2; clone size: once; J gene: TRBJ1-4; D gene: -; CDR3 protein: CASSPSQATNEKLFF; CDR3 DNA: TGTGCCAGCAGCCCTAGCCAGGCAACTAATGAAAAACTGTTTTTT
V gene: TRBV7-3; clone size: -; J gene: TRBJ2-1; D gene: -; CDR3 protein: CASSLSGRHNEQFF; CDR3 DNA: TGTGCCAGCAGCTTATCAGGAAGGCACAATGAGCAGTTCTTC
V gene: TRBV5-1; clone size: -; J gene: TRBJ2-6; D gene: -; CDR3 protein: CASSLGQFSGANVLTF; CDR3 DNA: TGCGCCAGCAGCTTGGGACAGTTCTCTGGGGCCAACGTCCTGACTTTC
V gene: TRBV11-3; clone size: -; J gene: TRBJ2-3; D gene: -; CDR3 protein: CASSLGPDTQYF; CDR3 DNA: TGTGCCAGCAGCTTAGGGCCAGATACGCAGTATTTT
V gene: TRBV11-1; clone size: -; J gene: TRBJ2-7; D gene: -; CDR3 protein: CASSLARGLSYEQYF; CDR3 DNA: TGTGCCAGCAGCTTAGCCAGGGGACTATCCTACGAGCAGTACTTC
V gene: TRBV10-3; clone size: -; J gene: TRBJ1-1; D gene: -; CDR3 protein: CAISDGGISEAFF; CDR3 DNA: TGTGCCATCAGTGACGGGGGGATTTCTGAAGCTTTCTTT
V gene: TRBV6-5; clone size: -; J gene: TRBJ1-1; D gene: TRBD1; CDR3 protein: CASSRTGAGDTEAFF; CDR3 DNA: TGTGCCAGCAGCAGAACAGGGGCAGGGGACACTGAAGCTTTCTTT
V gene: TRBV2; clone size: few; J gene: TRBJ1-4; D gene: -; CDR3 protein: CASSGVSKLFF; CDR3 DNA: TGTGCCAGCAGTGGAGTGAGTAAACTGTTTTTT
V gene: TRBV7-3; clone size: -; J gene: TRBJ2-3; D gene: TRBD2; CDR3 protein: CASSLTQRGAHTDTQYF; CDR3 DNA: TGTGCCAGCAGCTTAACTCAGCGGGGGGCGCACACAGATACGCAGTATTTT
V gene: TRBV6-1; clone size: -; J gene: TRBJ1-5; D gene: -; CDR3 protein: CASVYGSNSNQPQHF; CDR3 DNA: TGTGCCAGCGTGTATGGGAGTAATAGCAATCAGCCCCAGCATTTT
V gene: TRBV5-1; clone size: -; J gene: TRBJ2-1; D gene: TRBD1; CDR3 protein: CASSIPGQGGVNEQFF; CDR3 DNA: TGCGCCAGCAGCATACCGGGACAGGGGGGTGTTAATGAGCAGTTCTTC
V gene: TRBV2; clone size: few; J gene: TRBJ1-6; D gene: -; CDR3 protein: CASSLGPYNSPLHF; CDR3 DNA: TGTGCCAGCAGTCTTGGGCCCTATAATTCACCCCTCCACTTT
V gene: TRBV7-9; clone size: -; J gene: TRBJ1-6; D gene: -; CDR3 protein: CASSLGQGFYNSPLHF; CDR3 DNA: TGTGCCAGCAGCTTAGGTCAGGGATTCTATAATTCACCCCTCCACTTT
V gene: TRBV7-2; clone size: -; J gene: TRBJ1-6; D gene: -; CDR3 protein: CASSSRVRNSPLHF; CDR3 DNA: TGTGCCAGCAGCTCCCGAGTCAGGAATTCACCCCTCCACTTT
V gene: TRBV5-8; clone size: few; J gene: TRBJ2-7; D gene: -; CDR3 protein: CASSLDYEQYF; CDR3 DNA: TGTGCCAGCAGCTTGGACTACGAGCAGTACTTC
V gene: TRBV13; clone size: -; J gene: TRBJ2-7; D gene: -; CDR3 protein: CASSFSFFFGAEQYF; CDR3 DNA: TGTGCCAGCAGCTTTTCTTTTTTCTTCGGGGCCGAGCAGTACTTC
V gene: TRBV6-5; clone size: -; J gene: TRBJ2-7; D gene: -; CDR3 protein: CASGGGPYEQYF; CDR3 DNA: TGTGCCAGCGGGGGGGGGCCCTACGAGCAGTACTTC
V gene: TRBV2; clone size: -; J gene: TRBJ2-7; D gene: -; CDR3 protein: CASRIHSSYEQYF; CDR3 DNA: TGTGCCAGCAGAATCCACAGCTCCTACGAGCAGTACTTC
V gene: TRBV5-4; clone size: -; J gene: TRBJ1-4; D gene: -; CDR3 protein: CASSQDWGYEKLFF; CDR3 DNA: TGTGCCAGCAGCCAAGATTGGGGGTACGAAAAACTGTTTTTT
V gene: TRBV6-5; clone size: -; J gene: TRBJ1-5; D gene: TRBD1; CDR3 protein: CASSRQGFQPQHF; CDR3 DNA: TGTGCCAGCAGCCGACAGGGGTTCCAGCCCCAGCATTTT
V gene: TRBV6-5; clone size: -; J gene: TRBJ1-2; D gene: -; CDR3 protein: CASSYSGRDYGYTF; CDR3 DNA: TGTGCCAGCAGTTACTCCGGCAGGGACTATGGCTACACCTTC
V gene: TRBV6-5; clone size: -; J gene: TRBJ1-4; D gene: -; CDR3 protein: CASSFTPTNEKLFF; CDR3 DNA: TGTGCCAGCAGTTTCACGCCAACTAATGAAAAACTGTTTTTT
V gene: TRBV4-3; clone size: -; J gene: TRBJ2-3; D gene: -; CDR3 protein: CASSQSQDFNTDTQYF; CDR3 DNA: TGCGCCAGCAGCCAATCCCAGGACTTTAACACAGATACGCAGTATTTT
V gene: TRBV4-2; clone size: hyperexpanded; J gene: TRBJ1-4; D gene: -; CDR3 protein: CASSQDWGYEKLFF; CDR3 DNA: TGTGCCAGCAGCCAAGATTGGGGGTACGAAAAACTGTTTTTT
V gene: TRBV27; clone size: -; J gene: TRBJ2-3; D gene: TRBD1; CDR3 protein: CASSTYQGALASGTDTQYF; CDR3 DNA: TGTGCCAGCAGTACGTATCAGGGGGCGTTGGCTAGCGGCACAGATACGCAGTATTTT
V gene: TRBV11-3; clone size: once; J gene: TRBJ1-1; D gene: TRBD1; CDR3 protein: CASSSGQGRPTEAFF; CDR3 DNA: TGTGCCAGCAGCTCGGGACAGGGGCGGCCGACTGAAGCTTTCTTT
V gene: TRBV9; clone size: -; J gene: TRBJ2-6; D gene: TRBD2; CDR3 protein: CASSVGGGSPGANVLTF; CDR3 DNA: TGTGCCAGCAGCGTAGGCGGGGGGAGTCCCGGGGCCAACGTCCTGACTTTC
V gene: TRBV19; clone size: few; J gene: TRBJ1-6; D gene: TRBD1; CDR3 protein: CASSIRQGNLAPLHF; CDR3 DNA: TGTGCCAGTAGTATCAGACAGGGGAATTTGGCACCCCTCCACTTT
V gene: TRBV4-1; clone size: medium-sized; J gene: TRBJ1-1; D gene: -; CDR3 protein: CASSQGPYLFRMNTEAFF; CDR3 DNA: TGCGCCAGCAGCCAAGGTCCGTACTTGTTTCGAATGAACACTGAAGCTTTCTTT
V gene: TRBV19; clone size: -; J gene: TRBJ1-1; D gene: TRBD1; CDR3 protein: CASSIRQGSEAFF; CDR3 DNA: TGTGCCAGTAGTATTCGACAGGGCTCTGAAGCTTTCTTT
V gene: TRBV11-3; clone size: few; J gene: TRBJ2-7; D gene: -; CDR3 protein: CASSVRDGSYEQYF; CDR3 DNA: TGTGCCAGCAGCGTCCGGGACGGATCCTACGAGCAGTACTTC
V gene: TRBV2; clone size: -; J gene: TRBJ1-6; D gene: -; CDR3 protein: CASRQDTSYNSPLHF; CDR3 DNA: TGTGCCAGCAGACAGGACACCTCCTATAATTCACCCCTCCACTTT
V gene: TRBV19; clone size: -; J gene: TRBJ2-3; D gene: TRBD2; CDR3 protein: CASSTGGADTQYF; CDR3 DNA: TGTGCCAGTAGTACGGGGGGGGCGGATACGCAGTATTTT
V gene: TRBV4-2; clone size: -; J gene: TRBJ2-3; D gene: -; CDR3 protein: CASSSRALASTDTQYF; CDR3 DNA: TGTGCCAGCAGCTCTCGGGCCCTAGCTAGCACAGATACGCAGTATTTT